The 26 T cell receptor beta chains below come from one sample, sequenced in a study of T cells after somatic rescue of genetic block. TCRdb keeps only in-frame clones here, not all; method: immunoSEQ multiplex PCR. The table includes more than 65,000 clones, roughly 91% detected once. The specimen was peripheral blood mononuclear cells (PBMCs). Every receptor here comes from a man under 40.

This sequence joins TRBV5-6 and TRBJ2-7, with 7 bases matching TRBD2. Germline trimming cut 4 bases from V and 6 bases from J; bases unmatched to any gene: 4. CDR1 SGHDT and CDR2 YYEEEE come from the germline V gene. The CDR3 consists of 12 residues. The CDR3 loop is CASSRDYSEQYF. DNA for the CDR3: TGTGCCAGCAGCCGGGACTACTCCGAGCAGTACTTC.

The chain joins TRBV6-5 to TRBJ1-3, with 7 nucleotides matching TRBD1. With V trimmed by 5 bases and J by 4 bases, 5 bases remained unmatched. The V gene's germline CDR1 is MNHEY and CDR2 SVGAGI. There are 14 residues in the CDR3. The CDR3 coding sequence is TGTGCCAGCAGTGCACAGGGGTACGGAAACACCATATATTTT. Protein sequence: CASSAQGYGNTIYF.

The count of this clone is one. The V call is TRBV6-6, the J call TRBJ2-7; tentatively, D is TRBD1 (5 bases). Germline lookup yields CDR1 MNHNY and CDR2 SVGAGI (reference sequence). V lost 6 bases and J 2 bases, leaving 11 bases between the germline ends. There are 13 residues in the CDR3. CDR3 region: CASSKGETYEQYF. CDR3 in DNA: TGTGCCAGCAGCAAAGGGGAAACCTACGAGCAGTACTTC.

V usage is TRBV5-6 and J usage is TRBJ1-1; possible D gene TRBD1, 6 bases. This CDR3 has 15 amino acids. Germline assignment: CDR1 SGHDT and CDR2 YYEEEE. With 4 bases removed from V and 0 bases from J, the gap between germline ends came to 13 bases. CDR3 nucleotide sequence: TGTGCCAGCAGCCCCCGGACAGCAATGAACACTGAAGCTTTCTTT. Protein product: CASSPRTAMNTEAFF.

V usage is TRBV14 and J usage is TRBJ2-2; D not resolved. The germline V gene encodes CDR1 SGHDN and CDR2 FVKESK. The CDR3 contains 13 residues. The V and J ends lost 1 base and 4 bases respectively, with 4 bases between them. In DNA, the CDR3 is TGTGCCAGCAGCCAAGTCCCCACCGGGGAGCTGTTTTTT. This sequence encodes CASSQVPTGELFF.

The gene calls are TRBV2 and TRBJ2-2, with D uncertain. Germline CDR1 and CDR2: SNHLY and FYNNEI. Deletions cut 2 bases from V and 5 bases from J, with 9 bases between. The CDR3 consists of 14 residues. The CDR3 DNA follows: TGTGCCAGCAGTGAACGTCGAGGAACCGGGGAGCTGTTTTTT. Protein sequence: CASSERRGTGELFF.

The chain's CDR3 is CASSLGGGANTEAFF. CDR3 nucleotide sequence: TGTGCCAGCAGCTTAGGAGGGGGCGCGAACACTGAAGCTTTCTTT. The rearrangement joins TRBV7-9 to TRBJ1-1; 7 nucleotides agree with TRBD1. There are 15 residues in the CDR3. The V and J ends lost 1 base and 1 base, in that order; junction bases with no gene match: 3. Germline V gene data show CDR1 as SEHNR and CDR2 as FQNEAQ (reference sequence).

The chain is built from TRBV7-8 and TRBJ2-2; TRBD1 matches 9 bases. The trim removed 5 bases at V and 5 bases at J, leaving 12 bases unmatched. This CDR3 has 17 residues. Germline CDR1 SGHVS, CDR2 FQNEAQ. CDR3 protein: CASSLSGTGYFTGELFF. CDR3 nucleotides: TGTGCCAGCAGCCTTTCCGGGACAGGGTATTTTACCGGGGAGCTGTTTTTT.

The V gene is TRBV6-1, the J gene TRBJ2-7; D call uncertain. V lost 7 bases, J lost 1 base, and 14 bases lay in between. This CDR3 is 14 amino acids long. Germline loops: CDR1 MNHNS, CDR2 SASEGT. The CDR3 DNA sequence: TGTGCCAGCAAGACGGAGCCAGTTTCCTACGAGCAGTACTTC. Its translation: CASKTEPVSYEQYF.

The V and J genes are TRBV10-3 and TRBJ1-4, with D hard to call. This CDR3 has 13 amino acids. Per the germline V gene, CDR1 is ENHRY and CDR2 is SYGVKD. V was pared by 4 bases and J by 4 bases, with 7 bases between. The CDR3: CAISGDGNEKLFF. For the CDR3, the DNA is TGTGCCATCAGTGGAGACGGTAATGAAAAACTGTTTTTT.

This chain joins TRBV7-8 and TRBJ1-3, with a tentative D call TRBD1 (5 bases). CDR1 is SGHVS, CDR2 FQNEAQ, per germline. The V end lost 5 bases, the J end lost 4 bases, and 15 bases lay between the germline ends. The CDR3 consists of 15 residues. CDR3 in amino acids: CASSEFAGQGNTIYF. For the CDR3, the DNA is TGTGCCAGCAGCGAATTTGCAGGGCAGGGAAACACCATATATTTT.

The chain employs TRBV21-1 and TRBJ2-3; the tabulated D call, TRBD1, remains unverified against the DNA. TRBV21-1 is annotated as a pseudogene. The CDR3 contains 18 residues. CDR3 nucleotides: TGTGCCAGCAGCAAAGGCGAGCCAGGGGTTAATCGGACAGATACGCAGTATTTT. This encodes CASSKGEPGVNRTDTQYF.

This sequence joins TRBV15 and TRBJ1-2; D call uncertain. This CDR3 comprises 12 residues. Trimming removed 6 bases at V and 14 bases at J, with 19 bases between. Germline V gene lookup returns CDR1 LNHNV and CDR2 YYDKDF (reference sequence). The CDR3 loop reads CATSRSKDVLTF. CDR3 bases: TGTGCCACCAGTAGAAGCAAGGACGTTTTAACCTTC.

The J gene is TRBJ1-6, the V gene TRBV6-5; possibly TRBD1 for D (5 bases). The germline V gene has CDR1 MNHEY and CDR2 SVGAGI. Trimming shortened V by 3 bases and J by 5 bases, and 14 bases separated the two germline ends. The CDR3 is made up of 16 amino acids. Here the CDR3 reads CASSYSWQGHNSPLHF. The CDR3, as DNA: TGTGCCAGCAGTTATTCGTGGCAGGGTCATAATTCACCCCTCCACTTT.

The V gene is TRBV5-4, the J gene TRBJ2-2, with unresolved D. CDR1 is SGHNT and CDR2 is YYREEE in the germline V gene (reference sequence). The V end lost 0 bases, the J end lost 8 bases, and 11 bases lay between the germline ends. The CDR3 contains 14 residues. In DNA form, the CDR3 reads TGTGCCAGCAGCTTGGAACGGCTCTCGGGGGAGCTGTTTTTT. Translation: CASSLERLSGELFF.

This clone was detected once. V gene TRBV4-1 combines with J gene TRBJ2-5; 7 bases agree with TRBD2. Trimming removed 0 bases from V and 5 bases from J; junction bases left unmatched: 6. The CDR3 has 15 amino acids. The V gene's germline CDR1 is MGHRA and CDR2 YSYEKL. CDR3 loop: CASSQETGGKETQYF. The CDR3 DNA is TGCGCCAGCAGCCAAGAGACCGGGGGGAAGGAGACCCAGTACTTC.

A single count supports this clone. V and J are TRBV7-3 and TRBJ2-6, with no clear D. Germline V lookup: CDR1 SGHTA, CDR2 FQGTGA. Trimming took 0 bases from V and 8 from J, leaving 8 bases between them. The CDR3 contains 14 residues. The CDR3 sequence: CASSLTDGSNVLTF. The CDR3 DNA is TGTGCCAGCAGCTTAACGGACGGATCCAACGTCCTGACTTTC.

The chain links TRBV5-5 to TRBJ2-3; no clear D gene. The germline gives CDR1 SGHKS, CDR2 YYEKEE (reference sequence). The length of the CDR3 is 12 residues. V was clipped by 2 bases and J by 8 bases, with 9 bases between them. CDR3 amino acids: CASSFETGTQYF. As DNA, the CDR3 is TGTGCCAGCAGCTTCGAAACGGGTACGCAGTATTTT.

The chain links TRBV28 to TRBJ1-1; D remains ambiguous. Trimming pared 5 bases from V and 0 bases from J, leaving 10 bases between. This CDR3 has 14 amino acids. The germline CDR1 and CDR2 sequences are MDHEN and SYDVKM. CDR3 residues: CASSNPTVNTEAFF. The CDR3 region has the DNA TGTGCCAGCAGTAACCCCACAGTGAACACTGAAGCTTTCTTT.

The sample holds a few counts of this clone. The V and J genes are TRBV25-1 and TRBJ2-6, with a weak D call TRBD1 (5 bases). Trimming pared 2 bases from V and 0 bases from J, leaving 11 bases between. The CDR3 covers 17 residues. Germline V CDR1 and CDR2: MGHDK, SYGVNS. The CDR3 here is CASSEGHSSSGANVLTF. The CDR3 coding sequence is TGTGCCAGCAGTGAAGGACACTCCTCCTCTGGGGCCAACGTCCTGACTTTC.

The J gene is TRBJ1-1, the V gene TRBV27; TRBD1 matches 7 bases. Germline V gene lookup returns CDR1 MNHEY and CDR2 SMNVEV (reference sequence). After removal of 6 bases from V and 0 bases from J, the junction contained 10 bases not matched to a gene. CDR3 length: 16 amino acids. Here the CDR3 reads CASSPLQGGMNTEAFF. The DNA of the CDR3 is TGTGCCAGCAGCCCGCTCCAGGGGGGGATGAACACTGAAGCTTTCTTT.

The chain links TRBV6-5 to TRBJ2-7; 7 bases map to TRBD2. The V gene's germline CDR1 is MNHEY and CDR2 SVGAGI. This CDR3 spans 15 amino acids. J was trimmed by 0 bases and V by 4 bases; bases with no gene match: 6. This CDR3 is CASSFVGGNSYEQYF. The CDR3 DNA reads as TGTGCCAGCAGTTTTGTCGGGGGGAACTCCTACGAGCAGTACTTC.

The V gene is TRBV10-2, the J gene TRBJ2-7; TRBD1 matches 10 bases. CDR3 size: 13 residues. Germline V gene lookup returns CDR1 WSHSY and CDR2 SAAADI. V shed 5 bases, J shed 9 bases, and the junction held 7 bases outside the gene matches. The CDR3, as DNA: TGCGCCAGCAGTCCGGACAGGGGGATGGGGCAGTACTTC. This encodes CASSPDRGMGQYF.

CDR3 coding DNA: TGTGCTAGTGCCCAATCAGGGATCTACTCCTACAATGAGCAGTTCTTC. It yields the protein CASAQSGIYSYNEQFF. The V call is TRBV12-5, the J call TRBJ2-1, with D perhaps matching TRBD1 (5 bases). The CDR3 runs to 16 residues. Deletions cut 7 bases from V and 0 bases from J, with 16 bases between. Germline V lookup: CDR1 LGHNT, CDR2 FRNRAP.

The chain employs TRBV10-3 and TRBJ2-7, with 14 bases aligning to TRBD2. With 3 bases clipped from V and 3 bases from J, the junction kept 4 bases outside the gene matches. The CDR3 sequence is 16 residues long. Germline values: CDR1 ENHRY, CDR2 SYGVKD. CDR3 residues: CAISDPGLAGDYEQYF. The CDR3 bases are TGTGCCATCAGTGACCCGGGACTAGCGGGAGACTACGAGCAGTACTTC.

V is TRBV7-2 and J is TRBJ1-4, with D possibly matching TRBD1 (5 bases). Germline V CDR1 and CDR2: SGHTA, FQGNSA. CDR3 size: 15 residues. The V end was cut by 5 bases, the J end by 10 bases, with 20 bases between. This CDR3 reads CASSRLDSNDGKLFF. The CDR3 region has the DNA TGTGCCAGCAGCCGCTTAGACAGTAATGATGGAAAACTGTTTTTT.